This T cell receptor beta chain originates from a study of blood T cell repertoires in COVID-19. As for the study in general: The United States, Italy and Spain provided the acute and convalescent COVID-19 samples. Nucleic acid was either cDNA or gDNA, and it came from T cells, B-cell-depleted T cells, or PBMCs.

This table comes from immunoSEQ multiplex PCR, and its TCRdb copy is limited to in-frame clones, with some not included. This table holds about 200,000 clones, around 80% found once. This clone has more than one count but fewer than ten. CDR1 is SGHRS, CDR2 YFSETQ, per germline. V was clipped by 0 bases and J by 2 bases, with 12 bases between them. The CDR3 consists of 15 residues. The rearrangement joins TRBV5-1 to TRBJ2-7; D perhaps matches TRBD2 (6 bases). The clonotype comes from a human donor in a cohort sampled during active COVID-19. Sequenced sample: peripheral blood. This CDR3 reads CASSLDIGRTYEQYF. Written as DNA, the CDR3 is TGCGCCAGCAGCTTGGATATAGGGAGGACCTACGAGCAGTACTTC. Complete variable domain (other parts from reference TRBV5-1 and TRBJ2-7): KAGVTQTPRYLIKTRGQQVTLSCSPISGHRSVSWYQQTPGQGLQFLFEYFSETQRNKGNFPGRFSGRQFSNSRSEMNVSTLELGDSALYLCASSLDIGRTYEQYFGPGTRLTVT.